The rows below give T cell receptor beta chains drawn from one sample of a study of OX40 agonist ivuxolimab in advanced cancers. The data were produced by immunoSEQ multiplex PCR, yet TCRdb's version contains in-frame clones alone and is incomplete. The table records approximately 75,000 clones, about nine tenths of them present only once. Sequencing used CD4+ or CD8+ T cells sorted from blood, obtained in a trial of the OX40 agonist ivuxolimab. These receptors came from an adult with an advanced solid tumor such as melanoma, head and neck, liver or kidney cancer. The CDR3 runs from the conserved cysteine through the conserved F or W. The D gene is left open where the match is weak. The size of a clone is reported for some rows only, either as once, few or many, or as a class for expanded clones.

TRBV5-4	TRBJ2-7	TRBD1	-	12	TGTGCCAGCAGTTGGGACAGCTACGAGCAGTACTTC	CASSWDSYEQYF
TRBV6-5	TRBJ2-7	-	-	14	TGTACCAGCAGTTACTCTCCAGGCTTCGGCGAGCAGTACTTC	CTSSYSPGFGEQYF
TRBV19	TRBJ2-3	TRBD1	-	16	TGTGCCAGTAGTGCAGCTGCTGGGACAGGTTTGAATACGCAGTATTTT	CASSAAAGTGLNTQYF
TRBV19	TRBJ1-5	TRBD1	-	15	TGTGCCAGCACCCCCGGACAGGGAAGCAATCAGCCCCAGCATTTT	CASTPGQGSNQPQHF
TRBV30	TRBJ1-4	-	-	12	TGTGCCTCGGACAGAACTAATGAAAAACTGTTTTTT	CASDRTNEKLFF
TRBV21-1	TRBJ1-5	-	-	16	TGTGCCAGCAGCAAAGAGGCGGCGATGGGCAATCAGCCCCAGCATTTT	CASSKEAAMGNQPQHF
TRBV7-6	TRBJ1-3	-	-	14	TGTGCCAGCAGCACCACGCATCGTGGAAACACCATATATTTT	CASSTTHRGNTIYF
TRBV7-9	TRBJ1-1	TRBD1	-	14	TGTGCCAGCAGCCTGGGACAGCTGACCCCTGAAGCTTTCTTT	CASSLGQLTPEAFF
TRBV16	TRBJ2-1	TRBD2	-	15	TGTGCCAGCAGCCTCCCACTAGCGGGACGTAATGAGCAGTTCTTC	CASSLPLAGRNEQFF
TRBV6-5	TRBJ2-7	-	-	15	TGTGCCAGCAGCTCAGGGTTTTTTGGCTCCTACGAGCAGTACTTC	CASSSGFFGSYEQYF
TRBV2	TRBJ1-5	-	-	14	TGTGCCAGCAGGGCGTCGTTGCGGGGTCAGCCCCAGCATTTT	CASRASLRGQPQHF
TRBV28	TRBJ1-1	TRBD1	few	15	TGTGCCAGCAGTTTATACGAGGGGGCAGGCACTGAAGCTTTCTTT	CASSLYEGAGTEAFF
TRBV2	TRBJ1-2	-	-	14	TGTGCCAGCAGTGAAGCCGTAGGACTCCAGGGCTACACCTTC	CASSEAVGLQGYTF
TRBV9	TRBJ2-3	-	-	15	TGTGCCAGCAGCGTATCGAGTACTAGCACAGATACGCAGTATTTT	CASSVSSTSTDTQYF
TRBV10-3	TRBJ2-4	TRBD2	-	17	TGTGCCATCAGTGAGTCGAGTGGGGGACTAGCGGGAGCAGTTCAGTACTTC	CAISESSGGLAGAVQYF
TRBV21-1	TRBJ2-1	-	-	17	TGTGCCAGCAGCAAAGTTTCGCGGGGGAGCTCCTACAATGAGCAGTTCTTC	CASSKVSRGSSYNEQFF
TRBV5-1	TRBJ2-7	TRBD2	-	15	TGCGCCAGCAGCTTGGGGACTAGGGGCGCCTACGAGCAGTACTTC	CASSLGTRGAYEQYF
TRBV28	TRBJ1-2	-	-	15	TGTGCCAGCAGTCTACAGGGAGGGGGTAACTATGGCTACACCTTC	CASSLQGGGNYGYTF
TRBV10-3	TRBJ1-2	TRBD1	few	16	TGTGCCATCAGGTATACCGGGACAGGGGGCACGGACGGCTACACCTTC	CAIRYTGTGGTDGYTF
TRBV9	TRBJ2-3	-	-	16	TGTGCCAGCAGCGTAGTGGGGCAGAGTAGCACAGATACGCAGTATTTT	CASSVVGQSSTDTQYF
TRBV7-9	TRBJ1-4	-	once	15	TGTGCCAGCAGCTCGGAGAGGGCAACTAATGAAAAACTGTTTTTT	CASSSERATNEKLFF
TRBV5-1	TRBJ2-5	TRBD2	-	17	TGCGCCAGCAGCTTGGGTAGCGGGGGCGATCAGGGAGAGACCCAGTACTTC	CASSLGSGGDQGETQYF
TRBV6-5	TRBJ2-2	-	-	15	TGTGCCAGCAGTTACTCTACCCCGCGGACCGGGGAGCTGTTTTTT	CASSYSTPRTGELFF
TRBV2	TRBJ1-2	TRBD1	-	13	TGTGCCAGCACCGGGCGACAGGGGGTTGGCTACACCTTC	CASTGRQGVGYTF
TRBV7-6	TRBJ2-1	-	-	16	TGTGCCAGCAGCCCAGAGAGCTACAATGAGATCGGTGAGCAGTTCTTC	CASSPESYNEIGEQFF
TRBV5-1	TRBJ2-2	TRBD1	-	16	TGCGCCAGCAGCCCCGGACAGGGGGCGAACACCGGGGAGCTGTTTTTT	CASSPGQGANTGELFF
TRBV5-4	TRBJ2-1	TRBD1	-	16	TGTGCCAGCAGCGCCCTGGGGACAGGGTCCTACAATGAGCAGTTCTTC	CASSALGTGSYNEQFF
TRBV18	TRBJ2-7	-	-	12	TGTGCCAGCTCAAGGGTGACCTACGAGCAGTACTTC	CASSRVTYEQYF
TRBV9	TRBJ2-1	TRBD2	once	15	TGTGCCAGCAGCGTAGCAGCGGGAGACGTGTCTGAGCAGTTCTTC	CASSVAAGDVSEQFF
TRBV11-2	TRBJ2-7	TRBD1	-	15	TGTGCCAGCAGCTTGGTACAGGGGGCGCAGGACGAGCAGTACTTC	CASSLVQGAQDEQYF
TRBV5-1	TRBJ1-4	-	-	15	TGCGCCAGCAGCTTGGGCGGCCAGCCTAATGAAAAACTGTTTTTT	CASSLGGQPNEKLFF
TRBV20-1	TRBJ2-1	-	-	11	TGCAGTGCCCGCAAGCGGTATGAGCAGTTCTTC	CSARKRYEQFF
TRBV9	TRBJ2-3	-	-	14	TGTGCCAGCAGCGCCCTATTAGGTACAGATACGCAGTATTTT	CASSALLGTDTQYF
TRBV5-1	TRBJ2-1	TRBD1	-	14	TGCGCCAGCAGCTTGGCCCAAGGGGGCGATGAGCAGTTCTTC	CASSLAQGGDEQFF
TRBV7-9	TRBJ2-7	-	-	14	TGTGCCAGCAGCTTCGGACAGTTCAGCTACGAGCAGTACTTC	CASSFGQFSYEQYF
TRBV6-1	TRBJ2-7	TRBD1	once	13	TGTGCCAGCAGTCAGGACAGGGATCGCGAGCAGTACTTC	CASSQDRDREQYF
TRBV2	TRBJ1-1	-	-	15	TGTGCCAGCAGTGAAGACTTGGCTACGAACACTGAAGCTTTCTTT	CASSEDLATNTEAFF
TRBV7-2	TRBJ1-3	-	-	15	TGTGCCAGCAGCTTAGAGGCCAGGGGTGGAAACACCATATATTTT	CASSLEARGGNTIYF
TRBV5-1	TRBJ2-5	-	-	16	TGCGCCAGCAGCTGGGGGACCACAGGGAAAAAAGAGACCCAGTACTTC	CASSWGTTGKKETQYF
TRBV19	TRBJ1-5	-	-	15	TGTGCCAGTAGTATAATCGGCACCAGCAATCAGCCCCAGCATTTT	CASSIIGTSNQPQHF
TRBV9	TRBJ2-3	-	-	16	TGTGCCAGCAGCGTAGGGTGGGGTCTAGAGCCCGATACGCAGTATTTT	CASSVGWGLEPDTQYF
TRBV6-6	TRBJ1-5	TRBD1	-	14	TGTGCCAGCAGGGGACAGGGAGGCGATCAGCCCCAGCATTTT	CASRGQGGDQPQHF
TRBV5-1	TRBJ2-7	-	-	14	TGCGCCAGCAGGCGGGGACAGAACTCCTACGAGCAGTACTTC	CASRRGQNSYEQYF